Each of the 17 T cell receptor beta chains below was sequenced from the same sample in a study of T cell repertoires in ileal Crohn's disease. Method: immunoSEQ multiplex PCR; TCRdb's copy keeps in-frame clones and lacks some. This sample has 9,600 or so clones; just over 75% occur once, and the top ten carry roughly 25%. Sequenced material: ileal tissue. Receptor source: an adult with Crohn's disease.

This clone was detected only once. The chain couples TRBV19 to TRBJ2-2; TRBD1 matches at 9 bases. The CDR3 has 15 amino acids. Germline lookup yields CDR1 LNHDA and CDR2 SQIVND (reference sequence). V was pared by 2 bases and J by 7 bases, with 5 bases of the junction left unmatched. CDR3 DNA sequence: TGTGCCAGTAGTATAATAGGGACAGGGATCGGGGAGCTGTTTTTT. Protein product: CASSIIGTGIGELFF.

The CDR3 nucleotides are TGTGCCAGTAGTATCCGCTTCAACAGGGTAGCCAACGAGCAGTACTTC. Amino acids: CASSIRFNRVANEQYF. This chain connects TRBV19 to TRBJ2-7, with D maybe TRBD1 (6 bases). CDR1 and CDR2 (germline): LNHDA, SQIVND (reference sequence). V lost 3 bases, J lost 5 bases, and 20 bases lay in between. The CDR3 totals 16 residues.

V is TRBV5-1 and J is TRBJ1-5, with a possible D match to TRBD1 (5 bases). Trimming took 4 bases from V and 0 from J, leaving 20 bases between them. The germline CDR1 and CDR2 sequences are SGHRS and YFSETQ. The CDR3 is made up of 18 amino acids. The CDR3: CASSPGGVDSYSNQPQHF. The CDR3 DNA sequence: TGCGCCAGCAGCCCCGGGGGGGTAGACAGTTATAGCAATCAGCCCCAGCATTTT.

The V call is TRBV7-9, the J call TRBJ1-2; possible D gene TRBD1, 6 bases. V lost 5 bases and J lost 3, with 19 bases in between. The CDR3 has 16 amino acids. The germline gives CDR1 SEHNR, CDR2 FQNEAQ (reference sequence). CDR3 loop: CASSGWGLSWDYGYTF. The CDR3 DNA is TGTGCCAGCAGCGGTTGGGGGCTATCCTGGGACTATGGCTACACCTTC.

In its sample, this clone was seen a few times. The chain couples TRBV7-2 to TRBJ1-3; TRBD1 might be the D (5 bases). From germline, CDR1 is SGHTA and CDR2 FQGNSA. CDR3 length: 17 amino acids. Between the trimmed V and J ends, which lost 5 bases and 0 bases, there was a span of 17 bases. The CDR3 sequence: CASSLTAGLTSGNTIYF. The CDR3 DNA is TGTGCCAGCAGCCTAACCGCGGGACTGACCTCTGGAAACACCATATATTTT. Variable domain in full (rest from reference TRBV7-2 and TRBJ1-3): GAGVSQSPSNKVTEKGKDVELRCDPISGHTALYWYRQSLGQGLEFLIYFQGNSAPDKSGLPSDRFSAERTGGSVSTLTIQRTQQEDSAVYLCASSLTAGLTSGNTIYFGEGSWLTVV.

This chain connects TRBV2 to TRBJ2-7; 9 bases match TRBD2. The CDR3 runs to 14 residues. After removal of 5 bases from V and 7 bases from J, the junction contained 9 bases not matched to a gene. Germline CDR1 reads SNHLY; CDR2 reads FYNNEI. CDR3 protein: CASSTGLAQGEQYF. CDR3 nucleotides: TGTGCCAGCAGTACGGGACTAGCCCAGGGGGAGCAGTACTTC.

This clone was seen a single time. V usage is TRBV5-1 and J usage is TRBJ2-3; 8 nucleotides agree with TRBD2. Germline trimming cut 4 bases from V and 2 bases from J; bases unmatched to any gene: 3. The CDR3 has 14 amino acids. Germline V gene lookup returns CDR1 SGHRS and CDR2 YFSETQ. CDR3 residues: CASSLGLDTDTQYF. DNA for the CDR3: TGCGCCAGCAGCCTGGGACTAGACACAGATACGCAGTATTTT.

The chain links TRBV6-6 to TRBJ2-3; TRBD2 might be the D (5 bases). The CDR3 extends over 14 amino acids. In germline, CDR1 is MNHNY, CDR2 SVGAGI (reference sequence). V shed 8 bases and J shed 0 bases, with 12 bases lying between them. The CDR3 protein is CASSPDSSTDTQYF. The CDR3, as DNA: TGTGCCAGCTCCCCGGACTCGAGCACAGATACGCAGTATTTT.

The V and J genes are TRBV27 and TRBJ2-7; D possibly corresponds to TRBD2 (5 bases). The germline gives CDR1 MNHEY, CDR2 SMNVEV (reference sequence). The CDR3 totals 14 residues. Trimming took 7 bases from V and 3 from J, leaving 16 bases between them. Written as DNA, the CDR3 is TGTGCCAGCACCCCAATGGGGAGAGGCTACGAGCAGTACTTC. Translating it yields CASTPMGRGYEQYF.

The chain combines TRBV6-1 with TRBJ1-2; 7 bases fit TRBD1. V was pared by 10 bases and J by 7 bases, with 15 bases of the junction left unmatched. The CDR3 has 14 amino acids. Germline CDR1 MNHNS, CDR2 SASEGT. DNA of the CDR3: TGTGCCACGCTATTCGACAGGGCGTATTCTGGCTACACCTTC. It encodes CATLFDRAYSGYTF.

The V and J genes are TRBV2 and TRBJ1-5; D uncertain. The CDR3 has 13 amino acids. The germline CDR1 and CDR2 sequences are SNHLY and FYNNEI. Deletions cut 7 bases from V and 5 bases from J, with 12 bases between. The CDR3 DNA is TGTGCCAGCACTCTCGGGAGGGATCAGCCCCAGCATTTT. As protein: CASTLGRDQPQHF. Based on the CDR3 plus reference TRBV2 and TRBJ1-5, the full variable domain is EPEVTQTPSHQVTQMGQEVILRCVPISNHLYFYWYRQILGQKVEFLVSFYNNEISEKSEIFDDQFSVERPDGSNFTLKIRSTKLEDSAMYFCASTLGRDQPQHFGDGTRLSIL.

V gene TRBV5-5 combines with J gene TRBJ2-2, with TRBD1 matching over 7 bases. The germline V gene encodes CDR1 SGHKS and CDR2 YYEKEE (reference sequence). Germline trimming cut 2 bases from V and 4 bases from J; bases unmatched to any gene: 5. The CDR3 totals 15 residues. CDR3 amino acids: CASSLQGISTGELFF. The CDR3 DNA reads as TGTGCCAGCAGCTTACAGGGGATCAGCACCGGGGAGCTGTTTTTT.

The V and J genes are TRBV11-3 and TRBJ2-3, with D possibly TRBD2 on 5 matching bases. This CDR3 is 15 amino acids long. The ends were cut back, 1 base at V and 3 bases at J, with 11 bases in the middle. The germline V gene has CDR1 SGHNT and CDR2 YENEEA. CDR3 nucleotides: TGTGCCAGCAGCTTAGGCCAAACGGGGACAGATACGCAGTATTTT. Protein product: CASSLGQTGTDTQYF.

The V and J genes are TRBV4-2 and TRBJ2-1; 9 bases are shared with TRBD2. V trimming: 0 bases; J trimming: 6 bases; junction bases outside the gene matches: 9. The length of the CDR3 is 17 residues. Germline CDR1 is LGHNA and CDR2 is YNFKEQ. CDR3 in DNA: TGTGCCAGCAGCCAAGATGGGGCTAGCGGGATAGGCAATGAGCAGTTCTTC. It is translated as CASSQDGASGIGNEQFF.

The rearrangement uses TRBV7-2 and TRBJ2-1, with D possibly TRBD1 on 5 matching bases. V was cut by 3 bases and J by 2 bases, with 11 bases left in between. The CDR3 contains 15 residues. In germline, CDR1 is SGHTA, CDR2 FQGNSA. CDR3 coding DNA: TGTGCCAGCAGCTTCCTAAGGGGCCCCTACAATGAGCAGTTCTTC. It is translated as CASSFLRGPYNEQFF.

This chain links TRBV5-6 with TRBJ2-1; TRBD1 is a possible D gene (6 bases). Trimming cost V 0 bases and J 4 bases, with 8 bases left between them. The germline CDR1 and CDR2 sequences are SGHDT and YYEEEE. There are 14 residues in the CDR3. CDR3 loop: CASSLGGRYNEQFF. DNA of the CDR3: TGTGCCAGCAGCTTGGGGGGGCGATACAATGAGCAGTTCTTC.

In this sample, this clone is large. The V and J genes are TRBV19 and TRBJ2-3; 10 nucleotides match TRBD1. V lost 5 bases to trimming and J lost 3 bases; unmatched junction nucleotides: 5. The germline V gene encodes CDR1 LNHDA and CDR2 SQIVND (reference sequence). The CDR3 totals 15 residues. Written as DNA, the CDR3 is TGTGCCAGTAGTCCAGGGACAGGGGAGACAGATACGCAGTATTTT. Translated, it gives CASSPGTGETDTQYF.